A single sample gave rise to the 30 T cell receptor beta chains below, sequenced in a study of blood T cell repertoires in COVID-19. The method was immunoSEQ multiplex PCR; TCRdb's version includes in-frame clones alone and lacks a portion of them. Of about 170,000 clones listed, approximately 82% are singletons. Input material: peripheral blood. The receptors come from a middle-aged woman with COVID-19, enrolled during active disease.

This clone was detected a few times. DNA of the CDR3: TGTGCCTGGAGTATTGCCAGGTACGAGCAGTACTTC. Protein sequence: CAWSIARYEQYF. The genes are TRBV30 and TRBJ2-7; D is unresolved. This CDR3 has 12 amino acids. Germline loops: CDR1 GTSNPN, CDR2 SVGIG (reference sequence). V lost 2 bases, J lost 4 bases, and 9 bases lay in between.

The chain employs TRBV6-6 and TRBJ2-7; 7 nucleotides align to TRBD1. The germline V gene has CDR1 MNHNY and CDR2 SVGAGI (reference sequence). This CDR3 has 13 residues. V lost 5 bases and J lost 2; bases outside the gene matches: 3. CDR3 DNA: TGTGCCAGCAGTCTGACAGGGACCTACGAGCAGTACGTC. Protein: CASSLTGTYEQYV.

CDR3 sequence reads: CASSLVSTAQFF. CDR3 nucleotide sequence: TGTGCCAGCAGCTTGGTTAGCACGGCGCAGTTCTTC. The V call is TRBV5-4, the J call TRBJ2-1; D is unclear. The CDR3 runs 12 residues. Germline values: CDR1 SGHNT, CDR2 YYREEE (reference sequence). The V gene lost 0 bases and the J gene lost 12 bases, with 10 bases spanning the gap.

The chain couples TRBV14 to TRBJ2-7; 13 bases are a match to TRBD2. Trimming removed 1 base from V and 3 bases from J; junction bases left unmatched: 0. CDR1 SGHDN and CDR2 FVKESK come from the germline V gene. The CDR3 spans 15 residues. The CDR3 protein is CASSQGLAGGYEQYF. Here the CDR3 DNA reads TGTGCCAGCAGCCAAGGACTAGCGGGAGGCTACGAGCAGTACTTC.

This rearrangement joins TRBV14 to TRBJ1-2; 9 positions agree with TRBD1. The CDR3 runs to 17 residues. The J segment lost 0 bases and the V segment lost 4 bases, leaving 9 bases of the junction unmatched. From germline, CDR1 is SGHDN and CDR2 FVKESK. The CDR3 loop reads CASSPRGQGSTNYGYTF. The CDR3 DNA is TGTGCCAGCAGCCCCCGGGGACAGGGATCGACTAACTATGGCTACACCTTC.

The rearrangement joins TRBV7-6 to TRBJ2-1; 8 bases agree with TRBD1. Germline V gives CDR1 SGHVS, CDR2 FNYEAQ. The CDR3 runs 18 residues. The junction had 12 bases not matched to a gene; V was cut back by 3 bases and J by 2 bases. CDR3 coding DNA: TGTGCCAGCAGCTTGGGGGTACACAGGGGGGCAACCTACAATGAGCAGTTCTTC. Protein: CASSLGVHRGATYNEQFF.

V gene TRBV3-1 (or the pseudogene TRBV3-2) combines with J gene TRBJ2-5; TRBD1 matches 8 bases. After removal of 4 bases from V and 5 bases from J, the junction contained 6 bases not matched to a gene. Germline V gene data show CDR1 as LGHDT and CDR2 as YNNKEL (reference sequence). There are 14 residues in the CDR3. CDR3 protein: CASSRTGSGETQYF. CDR3 DNA: TGTGCCAGCAGCCGGACAGGGTCGGGGGAGACCCAGTACTTC.

This clone has a single count. The chain uses TRBV27 and TRBJ2-7, with TRBD2 matching over 11 bases. The V and J ends lost 0 bases and 4 bases, in that order; junction bases with no gene match: 2. The length of the CDR3 is 15 residues. Looked up from germline, CDR1 is MNHEY and CDR2 is SMNVEV (reference sequence). CDR3 nucleotide sequence: TGTGCCAGCAGTTTATCTCTAGCGGGAGGATACGAGCAGTACTTC. It translates to CASSLSLAGGYEQYF.

The V gene is TRBV2, the J gene TRBJ1-1; 9 bases line up with TRBD1. Germline V gene data show CDR1 as SNHLY and CDR2 as FYNNEI. CDR3 length: 13 residues. Germline trimming cut 6 bases from V and 7 bases from J; bases unmatched to any gene: 6. The CDR3 spells CASSGQGIIEAFF. The CDR3 DNA reads TGTGCCAGCAGCGGACAGGGGATTATTGAAGCTTTCTTT. The full variable domain, completed using reference TRBV2 and TRBJ1-1, is EPEVTQTPSHQVTQMGQEVILRCVPISNHLYFYWYRQILGQKVEFLVSFYNNEISEKSEIFDDQFSVERPDGSNFTLKIRSTKLEDSAMYFCASSGQGIIEAFFGQGTRLTVV.

This chain uses TRBV15 with TRBJ2-7, with 8 positions matching TRBD1. CDR3 size: 15 residues. Germline CDR1 is LNHNV and CDR2 is YYDKDF (reference sequence). Trimming took 0 bases from V and 0 from J; bases not matched to a gene: 1. The CDR3 protein is CATSREGQGSYEQYF. The DNA of the CDR3 is TGTGCCACCAGCAGAGAAGGACAGGGCTCCTACGAGCAGTACTTC. The whole variable domain, filled in from reference TRBV15 and TRBJ2-7, reads DAMVIQNPRYQVTQFGKPVTLSCSQTLNHNVMYWYQQKSSQAPKLLFHYYDKDFNNEADTPDNFQSRRPNTSFCFLDIRSPGLGDTAMYLCATSREGQGSYEQYFGPGTRLTVT.

CDR3 coding DNA: TGTGCCAGCAGACATGGCGGGAGAACCTACAATGAGCAGTTCTTC. Its translation is CASRHGGRTYNEQFF. The chain has TRBV7-3 and TRBJ2-1, with 7 bases identical to TRBD2. Germline trimming cut 6 bases from V and 2 bases from J; bases unmatched to any gene: 7. Germline-derived CDR1 and CDR2 are SGHTA and FQGTGA. The CDR3 extends over 15 amino acids.

This clone showed up just once. The rearrangement uses TRBV29-1 and TRBJ1-1; no definite D call. The V gene's germline CDR1 is SQVTM and CDR2 ANQGSEA. This CDR3 region has 13 residues. V was cut by 4 bases and J by 0 bases, with 9 bases left in between. As DNA, the CDR3 is TGCAGCGTTGCACTGATCATGAACACTGAAGCTTTCTTT. Its translation is CSVALIMNTEAFF.

The chain carries TRBV11-2 and TRBJ2-1; TRBD2 matches at 11 bases. The germline CDR1 and CDR2 sequences are SGHAT and FQNNGV. With V trimmed by 5 bases and J by 4 bases, 7 bases remained unmatched. CDR3 length equals 16 residues. The CDR3 loop reads CASSPGTSGWYNEQFF. As DNA, the CDR3 is TGTGCCAGCAGCCCCGGGACTAGCGGCTGGTACAATGAGCAGTTCTTC.

The V and J genes are TRBV27 and TRBJ2-5; D may be TRBD1 (6 bases). The V and J ends lost 6 bases and 5 bases respectively, with 19 bases between them. Germline V gives CDR1 MNHEY, CDR2 SMNVEV (reference sequence). CDR3 length: 15 amino acids. CDR3 sequence (DNA): TGTGCCAGCAGCCCGATACCCAGGGGCTACGAGACCCAGTACTTC. Protein sequence: CASSPIPRGYETQYF.

The chain recombines TRBV11-2 with TRBJ2-1; TRBD2 aligns across 12 bases. Germline values: CDR1 SGHAT, CDR2 FQNNGV. After removal of 5 bases from V and 8 bases from J, the junction contained 4 bases not matched to a gene. There are 14 residues in the CDR3. CDR3 bases: TGTGCCAGCAGCGGACTAGCGGGGAACTATGAGCAGTTCTTC. As protein: CASSGLAGNYEQFF.

The rearrangement joins TRBV3-1 (or the pseudogene TRBV3-2) to TRBJ1-1; 7 bases are shared with TRBD1. CDR1 and CDR2 from the germline V gene are LGHDT and YNNKEL (reference sequence). The CDR3 has 13 residues. Losses at the gene ends were 7 bases for V and 5 bases for J; bases not matched to a gene: 7. The CDR3 region is CASTRTGRTEAFF. CDR3 bases: TGTGCCAGCACCCGGACAGGTAGGACTGAAGCTTTCTTT.

V usage is TRBV4-1 and J usage is TRBJ1-1, with no clear D. Germline V lookup: CDR1 MGHRA, CDR2 YSYEKL. V was cut by 7 bases and J by 1 base, with 10 bases left in between. The CDR3 contains 13 residues. This CDR3 is CASNYNGNTEAFF. For the CDR3, the DNA is TGCGCCAGCAATTATAACGGGAACACTGAAGCTTTCTTT.

The chain joins TRBV5-8 to TRBJ1-2; D call uncertain. Between the trimmed V and J ends, which lost 0 bases and 4 bases, there was a span of 10 bases. CDR3 length: 14 amino acids. Germline V lookup: CDR1 SGHTS, CDR2 YDEGEE. The CDR3 region is CASSLVSGPYGYTF. DNA for the CDR3: TGTGCCAGCAGCTTGGTTTCAGGTCCCTATGGCTACACCTTC.

The chain employs TRBV12-3 or TRBV12-4 and TRBJ2-7; D may be TRBD1 (5 bases). The CDR3 runs to 11 residues. V lost 8 bases and J lost 4, with 9 bases in between. CDR3 in DNA: TGTGCCAGCGGTAGGGGATACGAGCAGTACTTC. Its translation is CASGRGYEQYF.

V and J are TRBV28 and TRBJ2-3, with a possible D match to TRBD2 (5 bases). With 2 bases removed from V and 6 bases from J, the gap between germline ends came to 15 bases. Germline CDR1 reads MDHEN; CDR2 reads SYDVKM. This CDR3 is 15 amino acids long. CDR3 loop: CASSLRSGNGDTQYF. CDR3 DNA: TGTGCCAGCAGTTTACGCTCCGGGAATGGGGATACGCAGTATTTT.

CDR3 region: CASSGAQGRSGYTF. The CDR3 bases are TGTGCCAGCAGCGGGGCACAGGGCCGGAGTGGCTACACCTTC. The V and J genes are TRBV7-2 and TRBJ1-2, with a possible D match to TRBD1 (6 bases). The CDR3 covers 14 residues. V gave up 5 bases and J gave up 7 bases, with 17 bases separating them. The germline CDR1 and CDR2 sequences are SGHTA and FQGNSA.

This clone was detected many times. The rearrangement uses TRBV5-1 and TRBJ1-3; 7 positions agree with TRBD1. The CDR3 runs to 15 residues. J gave up 4 bases and V 0 bases, and 4 bases lay outside the gene matches. Germline loops: CDR1 SGHRS, CDR2 YFSETQ. The CDR3 DNA follows: TGCGCCAGCAGCTTGGGACAGGGTGTAGGAAACACCATATATTTT. It codes for CASSLGQGVGNTIYF. The complete variable domain, with remaining parts taken from reference TRBV5-1 and TRBJ1-3, reads KAGVTQTPRYLIKTRGQQVTLSCSPISGHRSVSWYQQTPGQGLQFLFEYFSETQRNKGNFPGRFSGRQFSNSRSEMNVSTLELGDSALYLCASSLGQGVGNTIYFGEGSWLTVV.

The chain employs TRBV28 and TRBJ2-1, with TRBD2 identical over 9 bases. J lost 3 bases, V lost 3 bases, and 3 bases had no gene match. Germline loops: CDR1 MDHEN, CDR2 SYDVKM. CDR3 length: 15 amino acids. The CDR3, as DNA: TGTGCCAGCAGTTTCCTAGCGGGACGCTACAATGAGCAGTTCTTC. It translates to CASSFLAGRYNEQFF.

The V gene is TRBV5-6, the J gene TRBJ1-2, with 7 bases identical to TRBD1. Germline-derived CDR1 and CDR2 are SGHDT and YYEEEE. The V gene end was trimmed by 4 bases and the J gene end by 7 bases; junction bases not matched to a gene: 7. The CDR3 totals 13 residues. CDR3 loop: CASSPGQQLGYTF. The CDR3 DNA reads as TGTGCCAGCAGCCCGGGACAGCAGCTTGGCTACACCTTC.

V usage is TRBV5-8 and J usage is TRBJ1-3; tentative D call: TRBD1 (5 bases). Trimming left V 4 bases short and J 2 bases short, with 16 bases between. CDR3 length: 16 residues. Germline V gene lookup returns CDR1 SGHTS and CDR2 YDEGEE. The CDR3, as DNA: TGTGCCAGCAGCAGAATCAGGGTTTCAACTGGAAACACCATATATTTT. Translated: CASSRIRVSTGNTIYF.

The genes are TRBV29-1 and TRBJ1-1; 10 bases are a match to TRBD1. The CDR3 extends over 14 amino acids. Germline values: CDR1 SQVTM, CDR2 ANQGSEA. Trimming removed 7 bases from V and 5 bases from J; junction bases left unmatched: 10. In DNA form, the CDR3 reads TGCAGCGCTGACTCCGGGACAGGGGTTACTGAAGCTTTCTTT. Protein product: CSADSGTGVTEAFF.

This chain connects TRBV5-5 to TRBJ2-3, with 12 bases that match TRBD2. V lost 0 bases and J lost 6; bases outside the gene matches: 8. The CDR3 is 17 amino acids. CDR1 and CDR2 from the germline V gene are SGHKS and YYEKEE (reference sequence). The CDR3 bases are TGTGCCAGCAGCTTGGCCCCTAGCGGGGGGGTTTTGGATACGCAGTATTTT. Amino acids: CASSLAPSGGVLDTQYF. Full variable domain (rest looked up from reference TRBV5-5 and TRBJ2-3): DAGVTQSPTHLIKTRGQQVTLRCSPISGHKSVSWYQQVLGQGPQFIFQYYEKEERGRGNFPDRFSARQFPNYSSELNVNALLLGDSALYLCASSLAPSGGVLDTQYFGPGTRLTVL.

The chain couples TRBV5-4 to TRBJ2-1; tentatively, D is TRBD2 (5 bases). The CDR3 spans 13 residues. Trimming removed 0 bases from V and 10 bases from J, with 11 bases in between. Germline V lookup: CDR1 SGHNT, CDR2 YYREEE (reference sequence). The CDR3 spells CASSLVEDSEQFF. DNA of the CDR3: TGTGCCAGCAGCTTGGTAGAGGACTCCGAGCAGTTCTTC.

This chain connects TRBV5-6 to TRBJ1-2; 10 positions match TRBD1. Trimming cost V 1 base and J 4 bases; bases outside gene matches: 10. From germline, CDR1 is SGHDT and CDR2 YYEEEE. This CDR3 spans 17 amino acids. The CDR3 here is CASSLFGGQGTSYGYTF. The CDR3 DNA sequence: TGTGCCAGCAGCTTGTTTGGGGGACAGGGGACCTCCTATGGCTACACCTTC.

This clone was observed many times. The chain recombines TRBV9 with TRBJ1-4; D is unresolved. The CDR3 loop spans 14 amino acids. The V end was cut by 0 bases, the J end by 8 bases, with 11 bases between. Germline values: CDR1 SGDLS, CDR2 YYNGEE. The CDR3 coding sequence is TGTGCCAGCAGCGTAGGAGGGAATAACGAAAAACTGTTTTTT. Encoded protein: CASSVGGNNEKLFF. Based on the CDR3 plus reference TRBV9 and TRBJ1-4, the full variable domain is DSGVTQTPKHLITATGQRVTLRCSPRSGDLSVYWYQQSLDQGLQFLIQYYNGEERAKGNILERFSAQQFPDLHSELNLSSLELGDSALYFCASSVGGNNEKLFFGSGTQLSVL.